The TCR beta chain under discussion was sequenced for a study of shared clonotypes between healthy human individuals. Germline loops: CDR1 SGHRS, CDR2 YFSETQ. V shed 7 bases and J 0 bases; nucleotides not matched to a gene: 3. The CDR3 sequence is 13 residues long. Among the donors, all were Caucasian adults who lived in Nashville, Tennessee. This clone is a singleton in its sample. What it binds is unknown. Regarding the study as a whole: It was the few donors that limited the genetic and exposure-history diversity represented.

Running of the assay took place at deep level. Using immunoSEQ multiplex PCR, the repertoire was profiled, and TCRdb retains in-frame clones only, with some absent. The sample contains about 490,000 clones, over 70% of which appear only once. Sequenced sample: PBMCs. The TCR originated in a woman between 35 and 50 years old in good health. Some clones in this sample may be carry-over from other donors' samples. The V call is TRBV5-1, the J call TRBJ2-7; 8 positions match TRBD1. CDR3 sequence: CASGTGYSYEQYF. In DNA, the CDR3 is TGCGCCAGCGGGACAGGTTACTCCTACGAGCAGTACTTC.